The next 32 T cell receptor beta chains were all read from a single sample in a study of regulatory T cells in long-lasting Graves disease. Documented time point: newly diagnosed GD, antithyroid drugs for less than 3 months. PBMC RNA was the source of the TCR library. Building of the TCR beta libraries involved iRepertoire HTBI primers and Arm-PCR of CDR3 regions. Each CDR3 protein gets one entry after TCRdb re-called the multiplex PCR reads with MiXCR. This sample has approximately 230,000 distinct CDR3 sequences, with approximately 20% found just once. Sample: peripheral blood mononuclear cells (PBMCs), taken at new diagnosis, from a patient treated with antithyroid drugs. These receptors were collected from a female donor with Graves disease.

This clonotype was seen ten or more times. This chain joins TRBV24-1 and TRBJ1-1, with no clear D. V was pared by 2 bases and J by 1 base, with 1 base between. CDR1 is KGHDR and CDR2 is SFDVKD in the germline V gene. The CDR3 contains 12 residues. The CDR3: CATSDWNTEAFF. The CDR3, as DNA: TGTGCCACCAGTGATTGGAACACTGAAGCTTTCTTT.

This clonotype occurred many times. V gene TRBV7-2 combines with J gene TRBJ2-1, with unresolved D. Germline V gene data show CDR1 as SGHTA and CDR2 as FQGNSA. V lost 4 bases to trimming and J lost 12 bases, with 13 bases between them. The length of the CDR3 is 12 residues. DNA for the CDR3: TGTGCCAGCAGCTCGTACGGAATGGTGCAGTTCTTC. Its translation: CASSSYGMVQFF.

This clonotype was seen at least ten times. The CDR3 DNA is TGTGCCAGCAAAAACAGGGGAACAACTAATGAAAAACTGTTTTTT. Translating it yields CASKNRGTTNEKLFF. This chain joins TRBV2 and TRBJ1-4; the match to TRBD1 covers 7 bases. V dropped 7 bases and J dropped 0; count of bases not matched to a gene: 5. This CDR3 spans 15 amino acids. Germline V lookup: CDR1 SNHLY, CDR2 FYNNEI.

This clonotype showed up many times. This CDR3 reads CASSRDRDPFF. The CDR3 DNA sequence: TGTGCCAGCAGCCGGGACAGGGATCCGTTCTTC. This rearrangement joins TRBV2 to TRBJ2-1; 9 bases agree with TRBD1. This CDR3 comprises 11 residues. The trim removed 6 bases at V and 15 bases at J, leaving 6 bases unmatched. Germline V lookup: CDR1 SNHLY, CDR2 FYNNEI.

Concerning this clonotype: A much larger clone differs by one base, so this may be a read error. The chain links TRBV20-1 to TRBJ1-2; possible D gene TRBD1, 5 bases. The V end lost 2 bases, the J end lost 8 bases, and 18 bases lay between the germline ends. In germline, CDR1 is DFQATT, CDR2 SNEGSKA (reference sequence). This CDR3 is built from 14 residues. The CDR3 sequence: CSARFTEGILGYTF. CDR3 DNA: TGCAGTGCTAGATTCACGGAGGGGATTCTAGGCTACACCTTC.

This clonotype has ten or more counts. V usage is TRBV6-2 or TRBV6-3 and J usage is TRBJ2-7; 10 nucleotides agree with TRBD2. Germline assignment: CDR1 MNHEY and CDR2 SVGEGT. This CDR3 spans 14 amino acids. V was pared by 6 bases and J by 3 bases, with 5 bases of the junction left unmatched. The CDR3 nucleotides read TGTGCCAGCAGGCCTAGCGGGAGTCTCTACGAGCAGTACTTC. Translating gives CASRPSGSLYEQYF.

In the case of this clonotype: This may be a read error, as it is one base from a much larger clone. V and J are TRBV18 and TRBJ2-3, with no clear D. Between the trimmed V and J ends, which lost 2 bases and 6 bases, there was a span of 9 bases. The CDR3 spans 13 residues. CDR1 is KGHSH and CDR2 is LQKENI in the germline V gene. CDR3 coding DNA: TGTGCCAGCTCACCAGCATCCCCGGATACGCAGTATTTT. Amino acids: CASSPASPDTQYF.

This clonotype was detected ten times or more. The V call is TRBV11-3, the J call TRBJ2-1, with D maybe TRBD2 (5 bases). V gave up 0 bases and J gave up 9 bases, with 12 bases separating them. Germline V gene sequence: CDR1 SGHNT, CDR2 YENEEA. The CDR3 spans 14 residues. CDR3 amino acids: CASSLDLLAGEQFF. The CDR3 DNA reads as TGTGCCAGCAGCTTAGATCTGCTAGCAGGTGAGCAGTTCTTC.

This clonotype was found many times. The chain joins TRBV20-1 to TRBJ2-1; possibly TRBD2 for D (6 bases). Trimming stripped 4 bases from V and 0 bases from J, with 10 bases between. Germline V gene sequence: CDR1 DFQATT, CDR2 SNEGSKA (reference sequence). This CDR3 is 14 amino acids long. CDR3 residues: CSATPGSSYNEQFF. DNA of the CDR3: TGCAGTGCTACCCCCGGGAGCTCCTACAATGAGCAGTTCTTC.

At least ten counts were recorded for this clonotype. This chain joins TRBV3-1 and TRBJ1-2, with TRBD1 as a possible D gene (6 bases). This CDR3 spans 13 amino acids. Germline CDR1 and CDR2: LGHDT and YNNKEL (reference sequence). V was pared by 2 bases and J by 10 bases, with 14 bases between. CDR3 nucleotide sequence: TGTGCCAGCAGCCAATGGCAGGGGTTGTACTACACCTTC. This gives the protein CASSQWQGLYYTF.

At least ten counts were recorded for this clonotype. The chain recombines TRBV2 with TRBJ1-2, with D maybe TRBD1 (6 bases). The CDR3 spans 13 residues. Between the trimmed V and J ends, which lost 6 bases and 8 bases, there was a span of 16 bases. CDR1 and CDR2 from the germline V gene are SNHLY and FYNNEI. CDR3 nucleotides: TGTGCCAGCAGCAAAGGGGGTACGGGCGGCTACACCTTC. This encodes CASSKGGTGGYTF. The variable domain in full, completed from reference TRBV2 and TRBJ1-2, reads EPEVTQTPSHQVTQMGQEVILRCVPISNHLYFYWYRQILGQKVEFLVSFYNNEISEKSEIFDDQFSVERPDGSNFTLKIRSTKLEDSAMYFCASSKGGTGGYTFGSGTRLTVV.

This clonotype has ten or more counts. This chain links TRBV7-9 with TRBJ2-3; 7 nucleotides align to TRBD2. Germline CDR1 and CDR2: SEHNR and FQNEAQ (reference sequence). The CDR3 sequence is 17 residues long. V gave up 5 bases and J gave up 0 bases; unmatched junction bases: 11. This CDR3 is CASSGSGAITSTDTQYF. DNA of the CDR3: TGTGCCAGCAGCGGAAGCGGGGCTATTACTAGCACAGATACGCAGTATTTT.

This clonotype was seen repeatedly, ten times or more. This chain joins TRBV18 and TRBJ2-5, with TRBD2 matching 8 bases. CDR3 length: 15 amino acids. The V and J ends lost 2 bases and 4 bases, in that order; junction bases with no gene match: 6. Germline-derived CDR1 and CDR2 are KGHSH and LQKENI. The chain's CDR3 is CASSPVLAGAETQYF. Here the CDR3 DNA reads TGTGCCAGCTCACCAGTCCTAGCGGGTGCAGAGACCCAGTACTTC.

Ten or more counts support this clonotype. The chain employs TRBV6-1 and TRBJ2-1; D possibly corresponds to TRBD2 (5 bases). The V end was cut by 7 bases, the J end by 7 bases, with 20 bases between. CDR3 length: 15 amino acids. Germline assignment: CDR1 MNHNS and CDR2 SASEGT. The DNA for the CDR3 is TGTGCCAGCATCCGAAAAAGCGGCTACCAAAATGAGCAGTTCTTC. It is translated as CASIRKSGYQNEQFF.

The chain's CDR3 is CASHVGTVSSGNTIYF. In DNA, the CDR3 is TGTGCCAGTCACGTCGGGACAGTCAGCTCTGGAAACACCATATATTTT. This rearrangement joins TRBV19 to TRBJ1-3, with TRBD1 identical over 7 bases. The germline gives CDR1 LNHDA, CDR2 SQIVND (reference sequence). V was clipped by 8 bases and J by 0 bases; unmatched bases: 10. The CDR3 runs 16 residues. The whole variable domain, filled in from reference TRBV19 and TRBJ1-3, reads DGGITQSPKYLFRKEGQNVTLSCEQNLNHDAMYWYRQDPGQGLRLIYYSQIVNDFQKGDIAEGYSVSREKKESFPLTVTSAQKNPTAFYLCASHVGTVSSGNTIYFGEGSWLTVV.

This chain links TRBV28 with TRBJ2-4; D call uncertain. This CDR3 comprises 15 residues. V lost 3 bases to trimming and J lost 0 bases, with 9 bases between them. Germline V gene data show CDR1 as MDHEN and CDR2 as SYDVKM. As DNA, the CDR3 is TGTGCCAGCAGTTTGACTGTTCTAGCCAAAAACATTCAGTACTTC. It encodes CASSLTVLAKNIQYF. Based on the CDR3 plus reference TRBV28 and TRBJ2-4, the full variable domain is DVKVTQSSRYLVKRTGEKVFLECVQDMDHENMFWYRQDPGLGLRLIYFSYDVKMKEKGDIPEGYSVSREKKERFSLILESASTNQTSMYLCASSLTVLAKNIQYFGAGTRLSVL.

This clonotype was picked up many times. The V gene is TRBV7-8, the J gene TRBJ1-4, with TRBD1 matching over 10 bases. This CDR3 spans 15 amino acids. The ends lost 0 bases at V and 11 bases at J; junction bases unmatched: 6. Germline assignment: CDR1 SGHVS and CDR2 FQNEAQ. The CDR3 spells CASSLARTGGGKLFF. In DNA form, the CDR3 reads TGTGCCAGCAGCTTAGCGAGGACAGGGGGTGGGAAACTGTTTTTT.

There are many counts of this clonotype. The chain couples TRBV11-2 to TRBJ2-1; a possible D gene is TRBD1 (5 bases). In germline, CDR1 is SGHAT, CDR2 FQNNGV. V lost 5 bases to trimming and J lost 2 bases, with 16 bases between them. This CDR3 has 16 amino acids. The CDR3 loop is CASSPEGHAAYNEQFF. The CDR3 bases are TGTGCCAGCAGCCCAGAAGGACATGCAGCCTACAATGAGCAGTTCTTC.

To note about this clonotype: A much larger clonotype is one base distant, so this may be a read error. CDR3 region: CSVENRGLAGGISTDTQYF. In DNA, the CDR3 is TGCAGCGTTGAAAATCGAGGACTAGCGGGAGGTATTAGCACAGATACGCAGTATTTT. The rearrangement joins TRBV29-1 to TRBJ2-3; 14 bases fit TRBD2. CDR3 length equals 19 residues. Trimming at V came to 2 bases and at J to 0 bases, leaving 10 bases not matched to a gene. Germline V gives CDR1 SQVTM, CDR2 ANQGSEA.

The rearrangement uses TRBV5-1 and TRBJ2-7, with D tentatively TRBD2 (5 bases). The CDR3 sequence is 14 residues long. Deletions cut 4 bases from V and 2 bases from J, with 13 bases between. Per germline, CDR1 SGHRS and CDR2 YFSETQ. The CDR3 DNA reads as TGCGCCAGCAGCCGGGATAGGCCTACCTACGAGCAGTACTTC. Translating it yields CASSRDRPTYEQYF.

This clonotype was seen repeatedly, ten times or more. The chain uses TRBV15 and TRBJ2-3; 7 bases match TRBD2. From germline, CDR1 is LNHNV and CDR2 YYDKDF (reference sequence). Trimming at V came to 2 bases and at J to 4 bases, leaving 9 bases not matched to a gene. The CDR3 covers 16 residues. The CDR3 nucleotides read TGTGCCACCAGCAGAACACTAGCGCTCCACGCAGATACGCAGTATTTT. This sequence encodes CATSRTLALHADTQYF.

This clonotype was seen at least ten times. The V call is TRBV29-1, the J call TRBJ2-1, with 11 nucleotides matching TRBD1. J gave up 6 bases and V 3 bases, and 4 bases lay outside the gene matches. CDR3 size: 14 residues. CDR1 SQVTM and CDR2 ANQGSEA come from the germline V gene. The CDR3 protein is CSVEGTGGVNEQFF. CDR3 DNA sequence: TGCAGCGTTGAGGGGACAGGGGGGGTCAATGAGCAGTTCTTC.

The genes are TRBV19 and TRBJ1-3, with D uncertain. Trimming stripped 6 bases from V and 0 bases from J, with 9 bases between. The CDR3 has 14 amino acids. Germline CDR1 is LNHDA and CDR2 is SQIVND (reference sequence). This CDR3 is CASSDPYSGNTIYF. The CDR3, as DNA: TGTGCCAGTAGCGACCCTTACTCTGGAAACACCATATATTTT.

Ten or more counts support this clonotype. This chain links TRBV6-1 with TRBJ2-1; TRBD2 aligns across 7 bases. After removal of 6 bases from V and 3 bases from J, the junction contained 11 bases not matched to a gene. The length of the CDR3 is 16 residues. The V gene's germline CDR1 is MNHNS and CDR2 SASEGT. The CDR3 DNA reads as TGTGCCAGCAGCCTAACCCGGGACTACTTCTACAATGAGCAGTTCTTC. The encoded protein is CASSLTRDYFYNEQFF.

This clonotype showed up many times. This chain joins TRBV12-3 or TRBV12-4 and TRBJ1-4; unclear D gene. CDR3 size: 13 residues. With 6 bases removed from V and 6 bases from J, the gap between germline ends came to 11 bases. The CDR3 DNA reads TGTGCCAGCAGCTTATCCGGGGATGAAAAACTGTTTTTT. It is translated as CASSLSGDEKLFF.

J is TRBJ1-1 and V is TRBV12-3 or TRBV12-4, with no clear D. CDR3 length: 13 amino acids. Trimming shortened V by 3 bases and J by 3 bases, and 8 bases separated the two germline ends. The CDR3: CASSFPLDTEAFF. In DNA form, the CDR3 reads TGTGCCAGCAGTTTCCCCCTAGACACTGAAGCTTTCTTT.

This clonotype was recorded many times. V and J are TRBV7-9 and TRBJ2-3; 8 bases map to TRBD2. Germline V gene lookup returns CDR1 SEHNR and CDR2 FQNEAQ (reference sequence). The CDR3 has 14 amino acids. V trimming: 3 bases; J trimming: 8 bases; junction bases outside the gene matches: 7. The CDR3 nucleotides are TGTGCCAGCAGCTTGGGCAGCGGGAGAGTTACGCAGTATTTT. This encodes CASSLGSGRVTQYF.

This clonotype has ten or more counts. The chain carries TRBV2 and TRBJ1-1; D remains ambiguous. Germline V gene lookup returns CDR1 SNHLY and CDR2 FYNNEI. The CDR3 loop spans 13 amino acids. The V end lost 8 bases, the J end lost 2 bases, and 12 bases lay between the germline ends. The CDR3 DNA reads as TGTGCCAGCGGGAATCAGCAAAACACTGAAGCTTTCTTT. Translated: CASGNQQNTEAFF.

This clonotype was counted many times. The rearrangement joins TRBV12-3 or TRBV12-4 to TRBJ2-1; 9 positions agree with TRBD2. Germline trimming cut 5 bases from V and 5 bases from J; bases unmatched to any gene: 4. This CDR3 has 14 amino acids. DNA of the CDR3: TGTGCCAGCAGTCCCGGGACTAGCAACAATGAGCAGTTCTTC. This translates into CASSPGTSNNEQFF.

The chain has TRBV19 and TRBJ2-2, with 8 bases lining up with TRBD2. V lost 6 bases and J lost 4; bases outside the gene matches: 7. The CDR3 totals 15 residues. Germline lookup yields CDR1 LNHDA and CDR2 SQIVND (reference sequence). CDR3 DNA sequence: TGTGCCAGTAGCGGCGGGGGGCCTCTCACCGGGGAGCTGTTTTTT. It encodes CASSGGGPLTGELFF. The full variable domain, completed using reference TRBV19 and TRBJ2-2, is DGGITQSPKYLFRKEGQNVTLSCEQNLNHDAMYWYRQDPGQGLRLIYYSQIVNDFQKGDIAEGYSVSREKKESFPLTVTSAQKNPTAFYLCASSGGGPLTGELFFGEGSRLTVL.

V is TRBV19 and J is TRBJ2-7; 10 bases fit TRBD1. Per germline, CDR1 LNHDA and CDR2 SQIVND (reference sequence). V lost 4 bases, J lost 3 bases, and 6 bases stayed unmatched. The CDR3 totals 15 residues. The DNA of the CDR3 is TGTGCCAGTAGTAGAACGGGACAGGGGAACTACGAGCAGTACTTC. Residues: CASSRTGQGNYEQYF.

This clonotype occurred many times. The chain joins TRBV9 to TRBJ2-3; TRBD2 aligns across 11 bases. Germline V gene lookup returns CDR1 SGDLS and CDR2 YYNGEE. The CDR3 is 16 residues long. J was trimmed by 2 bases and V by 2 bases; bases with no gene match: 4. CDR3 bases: TGTGCCAGCAGCGTCGGGACTAGCGGAAACACAGATACGCAGTATTTT. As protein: CASSVGTSGNTDTQYF.